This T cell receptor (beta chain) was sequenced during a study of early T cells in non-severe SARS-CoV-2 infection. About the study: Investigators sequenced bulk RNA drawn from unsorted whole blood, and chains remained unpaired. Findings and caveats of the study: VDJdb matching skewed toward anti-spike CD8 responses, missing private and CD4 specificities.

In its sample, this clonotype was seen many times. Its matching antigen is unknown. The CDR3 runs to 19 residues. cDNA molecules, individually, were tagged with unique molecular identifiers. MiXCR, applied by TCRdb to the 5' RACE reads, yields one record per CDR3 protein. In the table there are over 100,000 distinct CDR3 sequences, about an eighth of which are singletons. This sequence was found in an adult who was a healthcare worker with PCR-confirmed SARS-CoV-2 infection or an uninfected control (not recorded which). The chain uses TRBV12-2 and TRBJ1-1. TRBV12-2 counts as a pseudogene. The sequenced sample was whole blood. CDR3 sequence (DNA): TGTGCAAGTCGCTCAGTCTTAAACGCGGGGTTCGGGATGAACACTGAAGCTTTCTTT. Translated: CASRSVLNAGFGMNTEAFF.